A single T cell receptor beta chain is shown here with its context. What it recognizes is unknown. Lactation, pregnancy, other autoimmune disease or uncontrolled infection excluded patients. Germline V gene data show CDR1 as SGHAT and CDR2 as FQNNGV. The CDR3 is 11 amino acids. Trimming took 5 bases from V and 12 from J, leaving 11 bases between them. This record belongs to a study of T cells in Graves' hyperthyroidism and ophthalmopathy. General observations from the study: By a 13 V-J model, ophthalmopathy was set apart from stable hyperthyroidism.

The source material, RNA transcripts, was used to amplify TCR beta CDR3 regions. First-round RT-PCR of the TCR CDR3 relied on the HTBI primer set. TCRdb re-analysed the multiplex PCR reads in MiXCR, keeping a single row per CDR3 protein. This sample carries 600,000 to 650,000 distinct CDR3 sequences, roughly 20% of them seen once, and the ten largest clones take approximately 30%. Material for sequencing was blood. The genes are TRBV11-2 and TRBJ2-1, with D perhaps given as TRBD1 or TRBD2 (6 bases each). The sequence derives from a man younger than 45 with Graves' ophthalmopathy. In nucleotides, the CDR3 is TGTGCCAGCAGCGGAGGAGGGGGGCAGTTCTTC. This gives the protein CASSGGGGQFF.